This T cell receptor beta chain was recorded in a study of T cell changes during pregnancy in multiple sclerosis. Clones were read by immunoSEQ multiplex PCR, and TCRdb kept only the in-frame ones, dropping some. Among roughly 55,000 clones, about 90% were seen once, and the ten largest hold approximately 0.18%. The CDR3 is 13 amino acids. Germline V gene lookup returns CDR1 MNHEY and CDR2 SVGAGI. Trimming cost V 6 bases and J 4 bases; bases outside gene matches: 5. Source: CD4+ T cells from peripheral blood mononuclear cells, taken after pregnancy. The origin of this receptor is a female donor in good health, enrolled as a control in a pregnancy study. The chain joins TRBV6-5 to TRBJ1-1; 7 positions agree with TRBD1. The DNA for the CDR3 is TGTGCCAGCAGCCCGGACAGGAGCACTGAAGCTTTCTTT. Amino acid sequence: CASSPDRSTEAFF.